The 30 T cell receptor beta chains reported below all come from one sample, sequenced in a study of PD-1 blockade in classical Hodgkin lymphoma. Sequencing was performed with immunoSEQ multiplex PCR; in TCRdb, only in-frame clones are kept and a portion is missing. The table shows roughly 28,000 clones, with 80% to 90% occurring only once. In every patient, relapse followed autologous stem cell transplantation, while exposure to brentuximab vedotin differed. Isolated CD8+ T cells were derived from thawed PBMCs through magnetic negative selection. The specimen was CD8+ T cells from blood, collected at baseline. The receptors stem from a human donor with classical Hodgkin lymphoma.

V and J are TRBV27 and TRBJ2-5; D is unresolved. The CDR3 has 14 amino acids. Per the germline V gene, CDR1 is MNHEY and CDR2 is SMNVEV (reference sequence). Deletions cut 6 bases from V and 2 bases from J, with 13 bases between. This CDR3 is CASSPRARQETQYF. In nucleotides, the CDR3 is TGTGCCAGCAGCCCCCGGGCCCGACAAGAGACCCAGTACTTC.

The rearrangement joins TRBV15 to TRBJ2-7, with D uncertain. Germline V CDR1 and CDR2: LNHNV, YYDKDF (reference sequence). V was trimmed by 3 bases and J by 5 bases, leaving 20 bases between them. CDR3 size: 16 residues. CDR3 in amino acids: CATSSRRTGPVNEQYF. In DNA, the CDR3 is TGTGCCACCAGCAGCCGAAGAACGGGCCCCGTAAACGAGCAGTACTTC. Full variable domain (outside the CDR3, taken from reference TRBV15 and TRBJ2-7): DAMVIQNPRYQVTQFGKPVTLSCSQTLNHNVMYWYQQKSSQAPKLLFHYYDKDFNNEADTPDNFQSRRPNTSFCFLDIRSPGLGDTAMYLCATSSRRTGPVNEQYFGPGTRLTVT.

The genes are TRBV2 and TRBJ1-1; 7 bases map to TRBD1. Germline V gene sequence: CDR1 SNHLY, CDR2 FYNNEI. The CDR3 sequence is 15 residues long. Germline trimming cut 7 bases from V and 1 base from J; bases unmatched to any gene: 9. The CDR3, as DNA: TGTGCCAGCATTGGCAGGGGGGTTGCGAACACTGAAGCTTTCTTT. As protein: CASIGRGVANTEAFF.

The gene calls are TRBV4-1 and TRBJ2-3, with TRBD1 matching 7 bases. The CDR3 loop spans 16 amino acids. The junction had 10 bases not matched to a gene; V was cut back by 2 bases and J by 5 bases. CDR1 is MGHRA and CDR2 is YSYEKL in the germline V gene. CDR3 bases: TGCGCCAGCAGCCAACGGGACAGTGAGTCTGGAGATACGCAGTATTTT. This codes for CASSQRDSESGDTQYF.

A single count supports this clone. The V gene is TRBV10-3, the J gene TRBJ2-3; no definite D call. CDR3 length equals 15 residues. Trimming removed 1 base from V and 3 bases from J, with 11 bases in between. Germline CDR1 reads ENHRY; CDR2 reads SYGVKD. The CDR3 coding sequence is TGTGCCATCAGTGAGTTTCGGCAGACAACAGATACGCAGTATTTT. It specifies CAISEFRQTTDTQYF.

The chain employs TRBV4-1 and TRBJ2-7, with 8 bases identical to TRBD2. There are 15 residues in the CDR3. CDR1 MGHRA and CDR2 YSYEKL come from the germline V gene. V lost 2 bases and J lost 2; bases outside the gene matches: 5. In DNA, the CDR3 is TGCGCCAGCAGCCAAACCACTAGCGGAACCTACGAGCAGTACTTC. Translation gives CASSQTTSGTYEQYF.

The chain recombines TRBV5-4 with TRBJ1-4; D uncertain. Germline V gene lookup returns CDR1 SGHNT and CDR2 YYREEE (reference sequence). V gave up 1 base and J gave up 8 bases, with 9 bases separating them. This CDR3 has 13 residues. The CDR3 nucleotides read TGTGCCAGCAGCTTGTTTAGTAGCGAAAAACTGTTTTTT. Its protein is CASSLFSSEKLFF. Using reference TRBV5-4 and TRBJ1-4 for the parts outside the CDR3, the full variable domain is ETGVTQSPTHLIKTRGQQVTLRCSSQSGHNTVSWYQQALGQGPQFIFQYYREEENGRGNFPPRFSGLQFPNYSSELNVNALELDDSALYLCASSLFSSEKLFFGSGTQLSVL.

The chain combines TRBV4-1 with TRBJ1-4; 7 bases fit TRBD1. V lost 3 bases to trimming and J lost 3 bases; unmatched junction nucleotides: 7. Germline assignment: CDR1 MGHRA and CDR2 YSYEKL. This CDR3 is 16 amino acids long. CDR3: CASSQGKGAANEKLFF. In DNA, the CDR3 is TGCGCCAGCAGCCAGGGGAAGGGGGCTGCTAATGAAAAACTGTTTTTT.

This sequence joins TRBV28 and TRBJ2-1; D might be TRBD1 (6 bases). The CDR3 runs to 14 residues. V lost 4 bases and J 4 bases, leaving 11 bases between the germline ends. Germline loops: CDR1 MDHEN, CDR2 SYDVKM. CDR3 DNA sequence: TGTGCCAGCAGTTCCGGTACAGGGTACAATGAGCAGTTCTTC. Its translation is CASSSGTGYNEQFF.

V is TRBV29-1 and J is TRBJ2-1; D remains unclear. Trimming cost V 4 bases and J 0 bases, with 16 bases left between them. The CDR3 loop spans 16 amino acids. Germline V gene sequence: CDR1 SQVTM, CDR2 ANQGSEA. The CDR3 sequence is CSVGAGKESSYNEQFF. The CDR3 DNA is TGCAGCGTTGGGGCAGGCAAAGAAAGCTCCTACAATGAGCAGTTCTTC.

The chain joins TRBV28 to TRBJ2-7; 9 bases fit TRBD1. Losses at the gene ends were 6 bases for V and 2 bases for J; bases not matched to a gene: 5. This CDR3 has 14 amino acids. Germline loops: CDR1 MDHEN, CDR2 SYDVKM. CDR3 region: CASRTGTGPYEQYF. CDR3 nucleotides: TGTGCCAGCAGGACCGGGACAGGGCCCTACGAGCAGTACTTC.

The table lists this clone with a few counts. The rearrangement uses TRBV5-1 and TRBJ1-5, with a tentative D call TRBD1 (5 bases). V was pared by 2 bases and J by 5 bases, with 8 bases between. CDR1 and CDR2 from the germline V gene are SGHRS and YFSETQ. The CDR3 is made up of 13 amino acids. DNA for the CDR3: TGCGCCAGCAGCTTTGAAGGGGATCAGCCCCAGCATTTT. The encoded protein is CASSFEGDQPQHF.

The CDR3 DNA reads TGTGCCACCTCGTGGGGAACGGCAACTAATGAAAAACTGTTTTTT. Translation: CATSWGTATNEKLFF. This sequence joins TRBV6-5 and TRBJ1-4, with D hard to call. Germline V lookup: CDR1 MNHEY, CDR2 SVGAGI. This CDR3 contains 15 residues. Trimming took 10 bases from V and 0 from J, leaving 15 bases between them.

The chain employs TRBV2 and TRBJ2-1; TRBD2 aligns across 11 bases. The CDR3 totals 17 residues. CDR1 is SNHLY, CDR2 FYNNEI, per germline. With 6 bases clipped from V and 4 bases from J, the junction kept 11 bases outside the gene matches. The CDR3 DNA follows: TGTGCCAGCAGATGGGGGTTAGCGGGAGGGAGGTACAATGAGCAGTTCTTC. Its translation: CASRWGLAGGRYNEQFF.

The chain combines TRBV5-1 with TRBJ1-1; 7 positions agree with TRBD1. The CDR3 spans 16 residues. J was trimmed by 1 base and V by 4 bases; bases with no gene match: 10. Germline V lookup: CDR1 SGHRS, CDR2 YFSETQ. The CDR3 loop reads CASSPGTATKNTEAFF. For the CDR3, the DNA is TGCGCCAGCAGCCCCGGGACAGCCACTAAGAACACTGAAGCTTTCTTT.

This chain uses TRBV13 with TRBJ1-1; D is perhaps TRBD1 (6 bases). The CDR3 consists of 17 residues. V was trimmed by 4 bases and J by 1 base, leaving 19 bases between them. Per germline, CDR1 PRHDT and CDR2 FYEKMQ (reference sequence). The CDR3 loop is CASSSRGAASWNTEAFF. CDR3 sequence (DNA): TGTGCCAGCAGCTCCCGGGGGGCAGCCAGTTGGAACACTGAAGCTTTCTTT.

This chain connects TRBV11-2 to TRBJ1-2; 7 bases agree with TRBD1. Germline V gene data show CDR1 as SGHAT and CDR2 as FQNNGV. Losses at the gene ends were 3 bases for V and 4 bases for J; bases not matched to a gene: 8. The CDR3 covers 15 residues. The CDR3 sequence: CASSFPTGVPYGYTF. The CDR3 DNA reads TGTGCCAGCAGCTTTCCCACAGGGGTGCCCTATGGCTACACCTTC.

The chain has TRBV29-1 and TRBJ2-5; D is tentatively TRBD1 or TRBD2 (5 bases each). The CDR3 covers 15 residues. The V gene lost 3 bases and the J gene lost 7 bases, with 21 bases spanning the gap. Germline loops: CDR1 SQVTM, CDR2 ANQGSEA. CDR3 loop: CSVEGLASHLGTQYF. The CDR3 DNA sequence: TGCAGCGTTGAGGGGCTAGCATCCCACCTTGGGACCCAGTACTTC.

The rearrangement uses TRBV9 and TRBJ2-3; D might be TRBD1 or TRBD2, each matching 5 bases. Germline V gives CDR1 SGDLS, CDR2 YYNGEE. There are 12 residues in the CDR3. Between the trimmed V and J ends, which lost 3 bases and 6 bases, there was a span of 8 bases. CDR3 sequence (DNA): TGTGCCAGCAGCGGAGGGGTGGATACGCAGTATTTT. It codes for CASSGGVDTQYF.

V usage is TRBV6-5 and J usage is TRBJ2-5; 8 nucleotides match TRBD1. In germline, CDR1 is MNHEY, CDR2 SVGAGI. Germline trimming cut 7 bases from V and 4 bases from J; bases unmatched to any gene: 8. This CDR3 is built from 14 residues. CDR3 nucleotides: TGTGCCAGCATATCGGGACAGGCTGGAGAGACCCAGTACTTC. It specifies CASISGQAGETQYF.

This chain's CDR3 is CAWTTGHDETQYF. The CDR3 DNA is TGTGCCTGGACGACAGGGCATGATGAGACCCAGTACTTC. V is TRBV30 and J is TRBJ2-5; 7 nucleotides align to TRBD1. Germline-derived CDR1 and CDR2 are GTSNPN and SVGIG (reference sequence). The trim removed 4 bases at V and 5 bases at J, leaving 7 bases unmatched. The length of the CDR3 is 13 residues.

This chain connects TRBV27 to TRBJ2-3; no reliable D call. Germline V lookup: CDR1 MNHEY, CDR2 SMNVEV (reference sequence). Trimming took off 4 bases at V and 4 bases at J, with 6 bases between the two ends. This CDR3 comprises 12 residues. The CDR3 sequence is CASSSSADTQYF. CDR3 bases: TGTGCCAGCAGTTCCAGCGCAGATACGCAGTATTTT.

This CDR3 reads CASSVSPLAASYEQYF. DNA for the CDR3: TGTGCCAGCAGCGTCTCCCCCCTAGCGGCATCCTACGAGCAGTACTTC. The J gene is TRBJ2-7, the V gene TRBV9, with 7 nucleotides matching TRBD2. Germline values: CDR1 SGDLS, CDR2 YYNGEE. J was trimmed by 1 base and V by 2 bases; bases with no gene match: 9. CDR3 length equals 16 residues. The whole variable domain, remainder taken from reference TRBV9 and TRBJ2-7, is DSGVTQTPKHLITATGQRVTLRCSPRSGDLSVYWYQQSLDQGLQFLIQYYNGEERAKGNILERFSAQQFPDLHSELNLSSLELGDSALYFCASSVSPLAASYEQYFGPGTRLTVT.

The chain joins TRBV28 to TRBJ2-5; D is tentatively TRBD1 or TRBD2 (5 bases each). The germline gives CDR1 MDHEN, CDR2 SYDVKM. The CDR3 length is 16 residues. V was pared by 2 bases and J by 7 bases, with 20 bases between. CDR3 in amino acids: CASSLGPGPSGGTQYF. In nucleotides, the CDR3 is TGTGCCAGCAGTTTAGGACCGGGACCCTCAGGCGGGACCCAGTACTTC.

V and J are TRBV6-1 and TRBJ2-1; no firm D call. CDR1 MNHNS and CDR2 SASEGT come from the germline V gene. The CDR3 is 13 amino acids. Between the trimmed V and J ends, which lost 2 bases and 9 bases, there was a span of 11 bases. DNA for the CDR3: TGTGCCAGCAGTGAAATACTCGCTGGTGAGCAGTTCTTC. Protein product: CASSEILAGEQFF.

The chain employs TRBV27 and TRBJ2-7; D tentatively reads TRBD1 or TRBD2 (5 bases each). The CDR3 covers 13 residues. V was shortened by 8 bases and J by 0 bases, with 11 bases between the two germline ends. Germline V gene sequence: CDR1 MNHEY, CDR2 SMNVEV (reference sequence). CDR3 sequence: CASGGDSSYEQYF. CDR3 nucleotides: TGTGCCAGCGGGGGAGATAGCTCCTACGAGCAGTACTTC.

V is TRBV19 and J is TRBJ2-1; TRBD1 might be the D (6 bases). The CDR3 length is 13 residues. Germline V gives CDR1 LNHDA, CDR2 SQIVND (reference sequence). Trimming removed 6 bases from V and 5 bases from J, with 11 bases in between. CDR3 sequence reads: CASRPQGNNEQFF. The CDR3 DNA is TGTGCCAGTAGACCCCAGGGGAACAATGAGCAGTTCTTC. The full variable domain, with the rest looked up from reference TRBV19 and TRBJ2-1, is DGGITQSPKYLFRKEGQNVTLSCEQNLNHDAMYWYRQDPGQGLRLIYYSQIVNDFQKGDIAEGYSVSREKKESFPLTVTSAQKNPTAFYLCASRPQGNNEQFFGPGTRLTVL.

V and J are TRBV7-8 and TRBJ2-7; either TRBD1 or TRBD2 may fit D (5 bases each). CDR1 is SGHVS, CDR2 FQNEAQ, per germline. Trimming pared 0 bases from V and 3 bases from J, leaving 18 bases between. The CDR3 sequence is 17 residues long. CDR3 nucleotides: TGTGCCAGCAGCTTAGCGCGAGGGGCCGGAAGCTTCTACGAGCAGTACTTC. Protein: CASSLARGAGSFYEQYF.

Here the CDR3 reads CASSVPGGPEQYF. The CDR3 DNA reads as TGTGCCAGCAGTGTTCCGGGGGGCCCCGAGCAGTACTTC. The chain has TRBV27 and TRBJ2-7; tentative D call: TRBD2 (7 bases). Trimming cost V 5 bases and J 6 bases, with 14 bases left between them. The length of the CDR3 is 13 residues. The germline V gene encodes CDR1 MNHEY and CDR2 SMNVEV (reference sequence).

The rearrangement uses TRBV29-1 and TRBJ2-4; D call uncertain. The CDR3 runs to 13 residues. V gave up 2 bases and J gave up 2 bases, with 7 bases separating them. Germline V lookup: CDR1 SQVTM, CDR2 ANQGSEA. The CDR3 here is CSVEIRSKNIQYF. CDR3 coding DNA: TGCAGCGTTGAAATAAGGTCCAAAAACATTCAGTACTTC.